This record looks at one TCR beta chain sequence and its context. These data are taken from a study of T cell repertoires in cytomegalovirus infection. Looking at the study overall: In public TCR beta signatures, there were indications of both CMV infection and matching HLA type.

TCRdb re-called the reads through MiXCR, storing one row per CDR3 protein. The top ten clones hold roughly 13% of a sample with 400,000 or so distinct CDR3 sequences, approximately 33% of them seen once. The receptor was derived from a human donor in good health (CMV status not recorded). Some clones in this sample may be carry-over from other donors' samples. The specimen was PBMCs.

The CDR3 DNA follows: TGTGCCAGCAGTGACCTGGCCGAGGCGGGGTATGGCTACACCTTC. Encoded protein: CASSDLAEAGYGYTF. The rearrangement joins TRBV2 to TRBJ1-2; D gene uncertain. Trimming removed 3 bases from V and 5 bases from J, with 16 bases in between. Germline assignment: CDR1 SNHLY and CDR2 FYNNEI. The CDR3 contains 15 residues.